The 17 T cell receptor beta chains given below trace back to one sample, sequenced in a study of vaccination effects on CD4 cells after COVID-19. Antigen-specific CD4+ T cells were expanded with viral peptide pools in the ViraFEST assay before sequencing. It was after around 10 days of culture that CD4+ T cells were isolated. Two doses of BNT162b2 or mRNA-1273 vaccine were administered to participants. Libraries were prepared by immunoSEQ multiplex PCR; TCRdb keeps only in-frame clonotypes and omits some of them. The data contain over 60,000 clones, around 70% of them seen just once; the ten biggest clones take up roughly 1.6%. Their target antigens are unknown. This material consisted of CD4+ T cells from PBMCs cultured with HCoV-229E spike peptides, taken after COVID-19 vaccination. Source of these receptors: a human donor who received a COVID-19 vaccine.

The chain couples TRBV12-3 or TRBV12-4 to TRBJ2-1; D remains unclear. CDR3 length equals 11 residues. V was shortened by 2 bases and J by 10 bases, with 6 bases between the two germline ends. The CDR3 DNA is TGTGCCAGCAGTTTAATGGGGGAGCAGTTCTTC. Translation: CASSLMGEQFF.

The rearrangement joins TRBV19 to TRBJ1-5, with 7 bases aligning to TRBD1. The length of the CDR3 is 14 residues. Germline V gene lookup returns CDR1 LNHDA and CDR2 SQIVND (reference sequence). J lost 4 bases, V lost 5 bases, and 5 bases had no gene match. CDR3 in DNA: TGTGCCAGTAGTCGCAGGGACAGTAATCAGCCCCAGCATTTT. Protein sequence: CASSRRDSNQPQHF.

V and J are TRBV6-5 and TRBJ2-7; 7 nucleotides agree with TRBD1. J was trimmed by 6 bases and V by 6 bases; bases with no gene match: 8. Germline V gene data show CDR1 as MNHEY and CDR2 as SVGAGI. The CDR3 covers 13 residues. The CDR3 protein is CASSRSWTGEQYV. The CDR3 DNA reads as TGTGCCAGCAGCCGCTCCTGGACAGGCGAGCAGTACGTC.

The chain is built from TRBV2 and TRBJ2-3; 9 nucleotides line up with TRBD2. The V gene's germline CDR1 is SNHLY and CDR2 FYNNEI. J was trimmed by 1 base and V by 4 bases; bases with no gene match: 3. This CDR3 region has 15 residues. This CDR3 is CASSVAGAGTDTQYF. CDR3 bases: TGTGCCAGCAGTGTAGCGGGGGCGGGCACAGATACGCAGTATTTT.

Comments on this clone: Because the CDR3's place on the DNA is in doubt, the DNA is left out and the CDR3 is given as listed by TCRdb. This chain connects TRBV12-1 to TRBJ2-3; the table calls TRBD2, which could not be checked here. TRBV12-1 is a listed pseudogene. With termini counted, the CDR3 has 16 amino acids. CDR3 residues: CASSFVAGGSTDTQYF.

J is TRBJ2-5 and V is TRBV24-1, with D possibly TRBD2 on 5 matching bases. The CDR3 is 13 amino acids. Per germline, CDR1 KGHDR and CDR2 SFDVKD. V was cut by 5 bases and J by 4 bases, with 10 bases left in between. DNA of the CDR3: TGTGCCACCAGTGGAGGGTCGAGAGAGACCCAGTACTTC. This encodes CATSGGSRETQYF.

The chain recombines TRBV7-2 with TRBJ1-3; D gene ambiguous. The CDR3 has 16 residues. Between the trimmed V and J ends, which lost 1 base and 0 bases, there was a span of 10 bases. The germline gives CDR1 SGHTA, CDR2 FQGNSA. CDR3 DNA: TGTGCCAGCAGCTTAGGTTTGGAACGCTCTGGAAACACCATATATTTT. It is translated as CASSLGLERSGNTIYF.

The CDR3 loop reads CASSLSSETDTQYF. The CDR3 DNA sequence: TGCGCCAGCAGCTTGTCCAGCGAAACAGATACGCAGTATTTT. The chain joins TRBV5-1 to TRBJ2-3; D gene unclear. V shed 1 base and J shed 3 bases, with 9 bases lying between them. CDR3 length: 14 amino acids. From germline, CDR1 is SGHRS and CDR2 YFSETQ. Combining the CDR3 with reference TRBV5-1 and TRBJ2-3 gives the whole variable domain KAGVTQTPRYLIKTRGQQVTLSCSPISGHRSVSWYQQTPGQGLQFLFEYFSETQRNKGNFPGRFSGRQFSNSRSEMNVSTLELGDSALYLCASSLSSETDTQYFGPGTRLTVL.

The genes are TRBV18 and TRBJ1-2; D is unclear. CDR1 and CDR2 (germline): KGHSH, LQKENI. The CDR3 extends over 16 amino acids. V was cut by 6 bases and J by 13 bases, with 30 bases left in between. The CDR3 loop is CASSRAITDLGNHGTF. DNA for the CDR3: TGTGCCAGCTCTCGAGCCATTACAGACCTGGGGAATCACGGCACCTTC.

The chain joins TRBV24-1 to TRBJ2-1; D not resolved. CDR1 and CDR2 from the germline V gene are KGHDR and SFDVKD. CDR3 length: 13 residues. Trimming removed 12 bases from V and 4 bases from J, with 15 bases in between. As DNA, the CDR3 is TGTGCCCCACTGGGTGTTACGTACAATGAGCAGTTCTTC. Its translation: CAPLGVTYNEQFF.

The rearrangement links TRBV19 to TRBJ1-6; 8 nucleotides align to TRBD1. Trimming removed 5 bases from V and 9 bases from J; junction bases left unmatched: 12. The germline V gene has CDR1 LNHDA and CDR2 SQIVND (reference sequence). The CDR3 length is 16 residues. This chain's CDR3 is CASSPFLDREASPLHF. The CDR3 bases are TGTGCCAGTAGTCCCTTCCTGGACAGGGAGGCTTCACCCCTCCACTTT.

The rearrangement uses TRBV10-1 and TRBJ2-1, with 8 bases identical to TRBD2. V was clipped by 6 bases and J by 7 bases; unmatched bases: 14. CDR1 is WNHNN and CDR2 is SYGVQD in the germline V gene (reference sequence). This CDR3 has 16 amino acids. This chain's CDR3 is CASSPNGGAVNNEQFF. DNA of the CDR3: TGCGCCAGCAGCCCGAACGGGGGGGCCGTGAATAATGAGCAGTTCTTC.

In DNA form, the CDR3 reads TGTGCCAGCAGTTACGTACAAGGGGGCGCAAGGGATGAGCAGTTCTTC. Translation: CASSYVQGGARDEQFF. The chain joins TRBV6-5 to TRBJ2-1; 7 bases agree with TRBD1. Trimming took 2 bases from V and 8 from J; bases not matched to a gene: 12. Germline V gene lookup returns CDR1 MNHEY and CDR2 SVGAGI. This CDR3 is 16 amino acids long.

The chain carries TRBV3-1 (or the pseudogene TRBV3-2) and TRBJ2-5; 8 bases map to TRBD2. Germline V gene data show CDR1 as LGHDT and CDR2 as YNNKEL (reference sequence). J gave up 5 bases and V 4 bases, and 9 bases lay outside the gene matches. The CDR3 is 15 amino acids. CDR3 protein: CASSLPGLGGETQYF. CDR3 nucleotide sequence: TGTGCCAGCAGCCTCCCGGGACTAGGGGGGGAGACCCAGTACTTC.

The chain carries TRBV5-4 and TRBJ1-2, with 10 bases identical to TRBD1. V shed 3 bases, J shed 2 bases, and the junction held 4 bases outside the gene matches. The length of the CDR3 is 15 residues. The germline V gene encodes CDR1 SGHNT and CDR2 YYREEE (reference sequence). The chain's CDR3 is CASSWGGQGNYGYTF. As DNA, the CDR3 is TGTGCCAGCAGCTGGGGGGGACAGGGGAACTATGGCTACACCTTC.

This clone was seen a few times. V gene TRBV5-8 combines with J gene TRBJ1-1; D remains ambiguous. Between the trimmed V and J ends, which lost 0 bases and 11 bases, there was a span of 8 bases. CDR1 and CDR2 from the germline V gene are SGHTS and YDEGEE. The CDR3 spans 11 residues. CDR3 nucleotides: TGTGCCAGCAGCTTGGTTCGTCGGGCTTTCTTT. This codes for CASSLVRRAFF.

V is TRBV4-1 and J is TRBJ2-2; no definite D call. This CDR3 comprises 16 residues. Germline CDR1 and CDR2: MGHRA and YSYEKL. Trimming left V 1 base short and J 3 bases short, with 12 bases between. CDR3 region: CASSQGWRSDTGELFF. Written as DNA, the CDR3 is TGCGCCAGCAGCCAAGGATGGAGATCGGACACCGGGGAGCTGTTTTTT.